A single sample is the source of the 2 T cell receptor beta chains below, sequenced in a study of CD8 T cells in ankylosing spondylitis. Study results and limitations: The study identified a TCR beta motif of roughly eight highly homologous variants that appeared characteristic of ankylosing spondylitis blood.

MiXCR, applied by TCRdb to the 5' RACE reads, yields one record per CDR3 protein. The data show about 480,000 distinct CDR3 sequences, with under 20% seen just once and approximately 0.93% held by the top ten. What these receptors recognize is not known. What was sequenced was blood, either unsorted or a sorted T cell fraction (not recorded which). Source of these receptors: a male donor with ankylosing spondylitis.

This clonotype was counted many times. The rearrangement links TRBV29-1 to TRBJ1-1; the D gene is possibly TRBD1 (6 bases). This CDR3 is 13 amino acids long. Germline CDR1 and CDR2: SQVTM and ANQGSEA. The V end was cut by 3 bases, the J end by 10 bases, with 18 bases between. Here the CDR3 reads CSVDRLGGSGAFF. The CDR3 DNA reads TGCAGCGTTGATCGCTTGGGGGGCTCGGGAGCTTTCTTT.

The J gene is TRBJ2-1, the V gene TRBV4-1; D not certain. V was pared by 2 bases and J by 5 bases, with 16 bases between. CDR3 length: 16 residues. Germline CDR1 is MGHRA and CDR2 is YSYEKL. The CDR3 reads CASSQRGMAENNEQFF. The CDR3 coding sequence is TGCGCCAGCAGCCAAAGAGGAATGGCGGAAAACAATGAGCAGTTCTTC.